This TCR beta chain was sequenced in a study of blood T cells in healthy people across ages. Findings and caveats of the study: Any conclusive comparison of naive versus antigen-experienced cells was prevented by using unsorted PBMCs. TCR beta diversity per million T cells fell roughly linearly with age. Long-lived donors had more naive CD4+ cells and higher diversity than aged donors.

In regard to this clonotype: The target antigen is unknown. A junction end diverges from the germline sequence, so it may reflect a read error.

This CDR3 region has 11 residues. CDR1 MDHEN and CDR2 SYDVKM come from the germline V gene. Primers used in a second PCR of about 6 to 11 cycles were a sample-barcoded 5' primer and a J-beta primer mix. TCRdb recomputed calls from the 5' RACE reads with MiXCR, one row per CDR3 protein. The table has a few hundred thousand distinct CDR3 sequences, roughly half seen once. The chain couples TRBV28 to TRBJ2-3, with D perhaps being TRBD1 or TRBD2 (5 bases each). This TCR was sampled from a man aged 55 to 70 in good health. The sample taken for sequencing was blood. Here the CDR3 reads CASRGTDMQYF. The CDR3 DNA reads TGTGCCAGCCGGGGCACAGATATGCAGTATTTT.